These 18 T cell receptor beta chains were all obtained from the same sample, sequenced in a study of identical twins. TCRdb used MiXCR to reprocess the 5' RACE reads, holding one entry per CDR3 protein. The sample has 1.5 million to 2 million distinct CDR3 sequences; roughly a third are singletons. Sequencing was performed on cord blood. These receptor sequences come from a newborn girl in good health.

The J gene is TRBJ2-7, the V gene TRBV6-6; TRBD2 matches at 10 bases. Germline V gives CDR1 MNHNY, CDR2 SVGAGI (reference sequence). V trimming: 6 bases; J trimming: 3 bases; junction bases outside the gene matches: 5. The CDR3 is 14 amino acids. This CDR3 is CASRPGTSDYEQYF. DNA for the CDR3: TGTGCCAGCAGACCTGGGACTAGCGACTACGAGCAGTACTTC.

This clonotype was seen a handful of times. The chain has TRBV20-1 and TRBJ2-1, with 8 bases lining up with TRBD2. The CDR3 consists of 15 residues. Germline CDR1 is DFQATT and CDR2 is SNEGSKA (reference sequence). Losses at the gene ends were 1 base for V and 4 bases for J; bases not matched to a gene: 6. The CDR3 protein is CSARVQRGRYNEQFF. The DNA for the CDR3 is TGCAGTGCTAGAGTACAGCGGGGGAGATACAATGAGCAGTTCTTC.

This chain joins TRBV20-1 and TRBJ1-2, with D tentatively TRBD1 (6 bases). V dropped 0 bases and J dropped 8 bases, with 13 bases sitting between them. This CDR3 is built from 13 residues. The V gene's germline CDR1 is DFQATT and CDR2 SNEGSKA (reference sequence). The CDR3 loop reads CSARDGGRGGYTF. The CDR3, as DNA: TGCAGTGCTAGAGATGGGGGCCGAGGGGGCTACACCTTC.

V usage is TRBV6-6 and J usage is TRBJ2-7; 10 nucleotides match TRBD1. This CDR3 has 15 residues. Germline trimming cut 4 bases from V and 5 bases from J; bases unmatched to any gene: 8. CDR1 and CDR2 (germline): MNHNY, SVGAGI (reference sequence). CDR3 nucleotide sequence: TGTGCCAGCAGTTTCCCCAGGGACAGGGGCGACGAGCAGTACTTC. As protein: CASSFPRDRGDEQYF.

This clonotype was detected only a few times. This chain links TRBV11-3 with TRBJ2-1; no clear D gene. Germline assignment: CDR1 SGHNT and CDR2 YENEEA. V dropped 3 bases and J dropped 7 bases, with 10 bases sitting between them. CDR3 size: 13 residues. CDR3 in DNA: TGTGCCAGCAGCTTGAATTGGAGAAATGAGCAGTTCTTC. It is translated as CASSLNWRNEQFF.

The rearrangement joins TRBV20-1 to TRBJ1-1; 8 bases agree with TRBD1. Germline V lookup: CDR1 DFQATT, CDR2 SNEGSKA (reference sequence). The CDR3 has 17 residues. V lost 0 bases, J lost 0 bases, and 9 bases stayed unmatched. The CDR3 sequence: CSARDPRTGSMNTEAFF. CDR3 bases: TGCAGTGCTAGAGATCCCAGGACAGGGAGTATGAACACTGAAGCTTTCTTT.

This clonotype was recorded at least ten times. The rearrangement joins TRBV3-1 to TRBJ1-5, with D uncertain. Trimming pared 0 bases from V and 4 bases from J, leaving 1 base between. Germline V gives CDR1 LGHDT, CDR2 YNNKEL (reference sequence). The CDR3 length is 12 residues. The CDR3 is CASSQENQPQHF. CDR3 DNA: TGTGCCAGCAGCCAAGAGAATCAGCCCCAGCATTTT. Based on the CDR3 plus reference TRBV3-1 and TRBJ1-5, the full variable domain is DTAVSQTPKYLVTQMGNDKSIKCEQNLGHDTMYWYKQDSKKFLKIMFSYNNKELIINETVPNRFSPKSPDKAHLNLHINSLELGDSAVYFCASSQENQPQHFGDGTRLSIL.

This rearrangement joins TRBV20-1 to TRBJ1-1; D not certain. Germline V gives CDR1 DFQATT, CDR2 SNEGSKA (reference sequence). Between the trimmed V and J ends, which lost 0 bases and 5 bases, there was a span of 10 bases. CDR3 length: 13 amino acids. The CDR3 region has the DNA TGCAGTGCTAGAGATCGCCTCTTTACTGAAGCTTTCTTT. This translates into CSARDRLFTEAFF.

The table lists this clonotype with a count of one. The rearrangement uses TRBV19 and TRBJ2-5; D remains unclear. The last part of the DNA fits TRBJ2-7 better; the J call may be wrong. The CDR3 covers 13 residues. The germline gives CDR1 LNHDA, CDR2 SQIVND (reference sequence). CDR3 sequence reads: CASSSTGRYEQYF. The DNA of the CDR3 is TGTGCCAGTAGTTCGACGGGTCGGTACGAGCAGTACTTC.

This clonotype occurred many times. CDR3 amino acids: CASSQGTGTNYGYTF. The CDR3 region has the DNA TGTGCCAGCAGCCAAGGTACGGGAACAAACTATGGCTACACCTTC. V is TRBV3-1 and J is TRBJ1-2; D is ambiguous. In germline, CDR1 is LGHDT, CDR2 YNNKEL (reference sequence). V was cut by 1 base and J by 2 bases, with 11 bases left in between. The CDR3 is 15 amino acids.

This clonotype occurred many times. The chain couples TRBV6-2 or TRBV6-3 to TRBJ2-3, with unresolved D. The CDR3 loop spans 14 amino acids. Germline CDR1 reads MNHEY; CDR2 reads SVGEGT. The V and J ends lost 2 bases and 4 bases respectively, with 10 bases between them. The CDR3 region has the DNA TGTGCCAGCAGTTACAGACGTGGTCCAGATACGCAGTATTTT. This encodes CASSYRRGPDTQYF.

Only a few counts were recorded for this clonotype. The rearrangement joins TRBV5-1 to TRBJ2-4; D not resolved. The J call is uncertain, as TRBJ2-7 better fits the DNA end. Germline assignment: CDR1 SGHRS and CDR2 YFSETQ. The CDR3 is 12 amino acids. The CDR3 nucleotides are TGCGCCAGCAGCCCCCCCTTCTACGAGCAGTACTTC. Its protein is CASSPPFYEQYF.

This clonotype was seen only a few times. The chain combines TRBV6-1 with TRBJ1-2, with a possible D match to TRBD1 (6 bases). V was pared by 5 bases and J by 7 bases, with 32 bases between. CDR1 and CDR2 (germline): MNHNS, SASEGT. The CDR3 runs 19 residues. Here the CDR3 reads CASSPGTRLNLRQLGGYTF. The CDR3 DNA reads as TGTGCCAGCAGTCCCGGGACAAGGCTCAACTTAAGGCAATTGGGTGGCTACACCTTC.

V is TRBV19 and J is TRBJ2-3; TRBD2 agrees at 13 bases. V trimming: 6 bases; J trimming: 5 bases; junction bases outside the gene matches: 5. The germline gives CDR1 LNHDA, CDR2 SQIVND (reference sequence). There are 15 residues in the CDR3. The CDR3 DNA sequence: TGTGCCAGTAGCCGGACTAGCGGGAGTCAAGATACGCAGTATTTT. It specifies CASSRTSGSQDTQYF.

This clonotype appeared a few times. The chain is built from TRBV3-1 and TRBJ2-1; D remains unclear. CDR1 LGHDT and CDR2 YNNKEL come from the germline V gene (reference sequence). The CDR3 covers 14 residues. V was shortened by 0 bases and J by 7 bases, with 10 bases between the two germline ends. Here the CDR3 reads CASSQDRVQNEQFF. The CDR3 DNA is TGTGCCAGCAGCCAAGATAGGGTTCAAAATGAGCAGTTCTTC.

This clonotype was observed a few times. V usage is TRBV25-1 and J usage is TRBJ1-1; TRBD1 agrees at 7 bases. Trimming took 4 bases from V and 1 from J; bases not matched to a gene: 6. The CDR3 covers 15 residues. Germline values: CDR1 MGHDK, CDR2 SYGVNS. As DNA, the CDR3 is TGTGCCAGCAGTGGACAGGGAGGATGGAACACTGAAGCTTTCTTT. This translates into CASSGQGGWNTEAFF.

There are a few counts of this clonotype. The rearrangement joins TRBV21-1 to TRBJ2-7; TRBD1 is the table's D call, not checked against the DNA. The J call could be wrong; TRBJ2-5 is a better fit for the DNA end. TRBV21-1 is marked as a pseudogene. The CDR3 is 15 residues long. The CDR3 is CASSKGPRERETQYF. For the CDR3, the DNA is TGTGCCAGCAGCAAAGGCCCCAGGGAGAGGGAGACCCAGTACTTC.

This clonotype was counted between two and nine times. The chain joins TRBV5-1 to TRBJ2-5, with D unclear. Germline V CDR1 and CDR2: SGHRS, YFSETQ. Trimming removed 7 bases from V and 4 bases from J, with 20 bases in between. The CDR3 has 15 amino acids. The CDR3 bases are TGCGCCAGCTCATCCCCGACCAACCTCGGAGAGACCCAGTACTTC. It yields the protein CASSSPTNLGETQYF. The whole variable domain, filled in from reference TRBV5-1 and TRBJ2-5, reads KAGVTQTPRYLIKTRGQQVTLSCSPISGHRSVSWYQQTPGQGLQFLFEYFSETQRNKGNFPGRFSGRQFSNSRSEMNVSTLELGDSALYLCASSSPTNLGETQYFGPGTRLLVL.